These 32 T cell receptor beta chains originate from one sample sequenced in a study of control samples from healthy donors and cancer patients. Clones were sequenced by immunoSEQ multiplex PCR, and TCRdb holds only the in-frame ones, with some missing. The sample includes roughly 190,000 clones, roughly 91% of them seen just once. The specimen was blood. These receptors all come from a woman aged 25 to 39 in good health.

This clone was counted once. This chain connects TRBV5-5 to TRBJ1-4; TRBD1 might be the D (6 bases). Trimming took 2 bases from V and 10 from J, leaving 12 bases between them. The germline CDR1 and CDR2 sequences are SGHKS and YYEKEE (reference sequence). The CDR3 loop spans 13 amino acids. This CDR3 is CASSFVEQGKLFF. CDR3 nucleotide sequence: TGTGCCAGCAGCTTTGTTGAACAGGGAAAACTGTTTTTT. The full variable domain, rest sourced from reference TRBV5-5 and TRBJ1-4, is DAGVTQSPTHLIKTRGQQVTLRCSPISGHKSVSWYQQVLGQGPQFIFQYYEKEERGRGNFPDRFSARQFPNYSSELNVNALLLGDSALYLCASSFVEQGKLFFGSGTQLSVL.

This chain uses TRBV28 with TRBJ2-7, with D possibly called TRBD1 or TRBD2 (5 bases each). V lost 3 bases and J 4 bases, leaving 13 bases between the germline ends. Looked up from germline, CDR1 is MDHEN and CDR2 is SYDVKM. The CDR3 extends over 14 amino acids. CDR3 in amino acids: CASSFEGSRYEQYF. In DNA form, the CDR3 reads TGTGCCAGCAGTTTTGAGGGGAGCAGGTACGAGCAGTACTTC.

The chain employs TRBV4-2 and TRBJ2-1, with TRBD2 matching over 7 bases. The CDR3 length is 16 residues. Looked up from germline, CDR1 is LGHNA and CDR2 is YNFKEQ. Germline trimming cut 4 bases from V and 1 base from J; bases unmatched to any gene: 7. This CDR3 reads CASSRQLASSYNEQFF. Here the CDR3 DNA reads TGTGCCAGCAGCCGCCAACTAGCGAGTTCCTACAATGAGCAGTTCTTC.

This CDR3 is CASSQGLAGANEQFF. For the CDR3, the DNA is TGTGCCAGCAGCCAAGGACTAGCGGGAGCCAATGAGCAGTTCTTC. This rearrangement joins TRBV3-1 (or the pseudogene TRBV3-2) to TRBJ2-1; 12 bases are shared with TRBD2. The germline V gene encodes CDR1 LGHDT and CDR2 YNNKEL (reference sequence). The V segment lost 1 base and the J segment 6 bases; nucleotides outside the gene matches: 1. This CDR3 has 15 amino acids.

The CDR3 is CASSTRQGGGYEQYF. The DNA of the CDR3 is TGTGCCAGCAGCACCCGACAGGGGGGAGGGTACGAGCAGTACTTC. The chain uses TRBV7-2 and TRBJ2-7; 9 bases fit TRBD1. This CDR3 has 15 amino acids. V gave up 5 bases and J gave up 4 bases; unmatched junction bases: 9. Per the germline V gene, CDR1 is SGHTA and CDR2 is FQGNSA.

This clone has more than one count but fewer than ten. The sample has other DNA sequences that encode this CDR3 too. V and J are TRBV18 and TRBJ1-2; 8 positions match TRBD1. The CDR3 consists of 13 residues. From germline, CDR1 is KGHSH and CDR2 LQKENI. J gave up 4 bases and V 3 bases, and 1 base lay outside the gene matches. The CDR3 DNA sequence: TGTGCCAGCTCACCCGACAGGGGCTATGGCTACACCTTC. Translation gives CASSPDRGYGYTF.

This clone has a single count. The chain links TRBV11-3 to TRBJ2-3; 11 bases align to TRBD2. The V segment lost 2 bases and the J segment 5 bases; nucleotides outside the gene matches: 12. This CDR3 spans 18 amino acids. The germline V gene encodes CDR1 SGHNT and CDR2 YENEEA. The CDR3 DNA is TGTGCCAGCAGCTTAATAGGTCGTAGCGGGAGGGTAATAGATACGCAGTATTTT. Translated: CASSLIGRSGRVIDTQYF.

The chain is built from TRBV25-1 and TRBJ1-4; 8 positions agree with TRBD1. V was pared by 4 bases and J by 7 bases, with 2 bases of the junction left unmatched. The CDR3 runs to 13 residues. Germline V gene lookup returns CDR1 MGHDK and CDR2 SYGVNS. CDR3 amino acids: CASSGDRGEKLFF. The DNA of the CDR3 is TGTGCCAGCAGTGGTGACAGGGGTGAAAAACTGTTTTTT.

The CDR3 reads CASSVGKSSYEQYF. DNA of the CDR3: TGTGCCAGCAGCGTAGGTAAGAGCTCCTACGAGCAGTACTTC. The chain is built from TRBV9 and TRBJ2-7; D remains ambiguous. CDR1 SGDLS and CDR2 YYNGEE come from the germline V gene. This CDR3 has 14 amino acids. V was clipped by 0 bases and J by 0 bases, with 7 bases between them.

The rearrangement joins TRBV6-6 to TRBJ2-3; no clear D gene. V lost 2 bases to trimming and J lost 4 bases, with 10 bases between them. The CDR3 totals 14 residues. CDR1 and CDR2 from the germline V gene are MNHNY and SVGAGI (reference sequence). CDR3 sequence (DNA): TGTGCCAGCAGTTACAGGGTCGGATCAGATACGCAGTATTTT. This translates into CASSYRVGSDTQYF.

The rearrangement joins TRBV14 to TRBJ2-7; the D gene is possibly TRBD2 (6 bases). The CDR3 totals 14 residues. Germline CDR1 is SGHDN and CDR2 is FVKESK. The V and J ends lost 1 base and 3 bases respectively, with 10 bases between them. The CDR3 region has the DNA TGTGCCAGCAGCCAAGCGGGAGAGATCTACGAGCAGTACTTC. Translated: CASSQAGEIYEQYF.

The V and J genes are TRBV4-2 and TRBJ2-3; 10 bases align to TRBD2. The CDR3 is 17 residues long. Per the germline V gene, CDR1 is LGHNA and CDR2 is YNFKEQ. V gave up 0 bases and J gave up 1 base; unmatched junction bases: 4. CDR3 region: CASSQERTSGGTDTQYF. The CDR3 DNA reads TGTGCCAGCAGCCAAGAGCGAACTAGCGGGGGCACAGATACGCAGTATTTT.

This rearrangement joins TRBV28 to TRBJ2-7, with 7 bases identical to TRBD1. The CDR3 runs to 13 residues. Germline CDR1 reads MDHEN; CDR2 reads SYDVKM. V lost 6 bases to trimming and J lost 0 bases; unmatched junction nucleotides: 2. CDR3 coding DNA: TGTGCCAGCAGGGGGACAGTCTCCTACGAGCAGTACTTC. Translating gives CASRGTVSYEQYF.

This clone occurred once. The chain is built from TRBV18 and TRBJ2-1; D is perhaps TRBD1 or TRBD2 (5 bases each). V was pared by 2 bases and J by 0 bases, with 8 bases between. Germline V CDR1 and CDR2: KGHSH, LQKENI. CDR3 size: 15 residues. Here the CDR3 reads CASSPGTTSYNEQFF. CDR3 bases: TGTGCCAGCTCACCAGGGACGACCTCCTACAATGAGCAGTTCTTC.

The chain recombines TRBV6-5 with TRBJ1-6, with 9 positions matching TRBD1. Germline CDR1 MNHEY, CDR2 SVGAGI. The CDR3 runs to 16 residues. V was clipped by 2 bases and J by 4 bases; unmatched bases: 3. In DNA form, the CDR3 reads TGTGCCAGCAGTTACGGGACAGGGATATATAATTCACCCCTCCACTTT. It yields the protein CASSYGTGIYNSPLHF.

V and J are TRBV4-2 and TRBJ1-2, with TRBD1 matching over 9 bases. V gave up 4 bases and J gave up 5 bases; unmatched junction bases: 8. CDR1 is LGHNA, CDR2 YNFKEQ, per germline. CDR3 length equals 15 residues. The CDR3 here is CASSPRQGEVYGYTF. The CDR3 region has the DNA TGTGCCAGCAGCCCGCGACAGGGGGAGGTTTATGGCTACACCTTC.

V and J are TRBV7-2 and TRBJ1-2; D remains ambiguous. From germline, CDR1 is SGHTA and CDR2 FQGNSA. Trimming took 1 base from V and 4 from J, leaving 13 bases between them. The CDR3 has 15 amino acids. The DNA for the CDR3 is TGTGCCAGCAGCTTAGGTTTAGGGCTGGGCTATGGCTACACCTTC. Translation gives CASSLGLGLGYGYTF. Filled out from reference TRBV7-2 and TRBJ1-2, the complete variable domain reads GAGVSQSPSNKVTEKGKDVELRCDPISGHTALYWYRQSLGQGLEFLIYFQGNSAPDKSGLPSDRFSAERTGGSVSTLTIQRTQQEDSAVYLCASSLGLGLGYGYTFGSGTRLTVV.

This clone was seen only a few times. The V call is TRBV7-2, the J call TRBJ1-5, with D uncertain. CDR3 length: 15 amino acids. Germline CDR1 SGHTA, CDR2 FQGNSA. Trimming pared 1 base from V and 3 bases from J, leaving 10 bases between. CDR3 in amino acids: CASSLDGRFNQPQHF. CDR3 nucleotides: TGTGCCAGCAGCTTAGATGGGCGGTTCAATCAGCCCCAGCATTTT.

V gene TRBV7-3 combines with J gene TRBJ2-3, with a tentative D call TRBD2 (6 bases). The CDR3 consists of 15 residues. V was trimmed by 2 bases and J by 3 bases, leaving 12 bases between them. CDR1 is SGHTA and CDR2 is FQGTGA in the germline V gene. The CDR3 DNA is TGTGCCAGCAGCTTAGCCGGGGGAAAGACAGATACGCAGTATTTT. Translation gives CASSLAGGKTDTQYF.

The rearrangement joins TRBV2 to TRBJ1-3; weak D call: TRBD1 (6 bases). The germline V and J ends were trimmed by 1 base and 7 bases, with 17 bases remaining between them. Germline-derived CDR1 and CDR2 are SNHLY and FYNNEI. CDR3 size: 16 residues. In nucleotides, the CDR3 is TGTGCCAGCAGTGAAGTGGGGGGGGCGCGCGGGAACACCATATATTTT. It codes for CASSEVGGARGNTIYF.

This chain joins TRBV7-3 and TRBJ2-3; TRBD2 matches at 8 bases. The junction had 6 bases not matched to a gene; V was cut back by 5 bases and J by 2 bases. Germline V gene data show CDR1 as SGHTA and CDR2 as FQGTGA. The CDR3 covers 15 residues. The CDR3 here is CASSPSGSPTDTQYF. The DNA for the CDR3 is TGTGCCAGCAGCCCTAGCGGGTCGCCCACAGATACGCAGTATTTT.

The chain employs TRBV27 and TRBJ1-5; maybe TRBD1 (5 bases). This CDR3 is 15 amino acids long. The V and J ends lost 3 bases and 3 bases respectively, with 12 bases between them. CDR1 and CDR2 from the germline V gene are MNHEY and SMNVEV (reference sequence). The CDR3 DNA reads TGTGCCAGCAGTTTCCGGGGCGCCTTCAATCAGCCCCAGCATTTT. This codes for CASSFRGAFNQPQHF.

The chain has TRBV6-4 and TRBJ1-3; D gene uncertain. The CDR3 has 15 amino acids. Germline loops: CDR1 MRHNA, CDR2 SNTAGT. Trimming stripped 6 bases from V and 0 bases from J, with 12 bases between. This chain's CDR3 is CASSASASSGNTIYF. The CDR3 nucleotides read TGTGCCAGCAGCGCGTCGGCTAGCTCTGGAAACACCATATATTTT.

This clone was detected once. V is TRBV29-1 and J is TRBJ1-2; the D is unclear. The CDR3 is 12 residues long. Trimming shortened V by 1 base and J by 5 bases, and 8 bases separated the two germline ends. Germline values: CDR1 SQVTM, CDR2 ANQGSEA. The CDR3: CSVEGDGYGYTF. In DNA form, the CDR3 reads TGCAGCGTTGAAGGGGATGGGTATGGCTACACCTTC. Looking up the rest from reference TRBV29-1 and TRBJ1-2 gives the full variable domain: SAVISQKPSRDICQRGTSLTIQCQVDSQVTMMFWYRQQPGQSLTLIATANQGSEATYESGFVIDKFPISRPNLTFSTLTVSNMSPEDSSIYLCSVEGDGYGYTFGSGTRLTVV.

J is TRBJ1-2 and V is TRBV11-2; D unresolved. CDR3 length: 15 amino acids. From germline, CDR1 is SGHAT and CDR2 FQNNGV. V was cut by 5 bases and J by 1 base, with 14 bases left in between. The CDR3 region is CASSPVRRHNYGYTF. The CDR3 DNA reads TGTGCCAGCAGCCCCGTCCGTCGTCATAACTATGGCTACACCTTC.

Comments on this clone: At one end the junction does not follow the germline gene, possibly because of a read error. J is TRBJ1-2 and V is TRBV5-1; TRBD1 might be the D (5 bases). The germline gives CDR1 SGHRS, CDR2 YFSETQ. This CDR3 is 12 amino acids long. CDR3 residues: CTSSLVGDGYTF. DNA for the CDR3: TGCACCAGCAGCTTGGTAGGGGATGGCTACACCTTC.

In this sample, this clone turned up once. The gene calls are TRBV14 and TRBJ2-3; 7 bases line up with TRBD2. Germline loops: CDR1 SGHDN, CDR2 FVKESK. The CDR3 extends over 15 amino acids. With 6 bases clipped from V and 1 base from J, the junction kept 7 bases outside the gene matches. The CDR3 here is CASSRGSGGTDTQYF. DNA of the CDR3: TGTGCCAGCAGTCGGGGGAGCGGGGGCACAGATACGCAGTATTTT.

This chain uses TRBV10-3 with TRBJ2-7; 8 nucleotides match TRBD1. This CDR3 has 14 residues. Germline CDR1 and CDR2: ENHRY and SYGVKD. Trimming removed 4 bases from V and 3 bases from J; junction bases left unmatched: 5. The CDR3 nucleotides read TGTGCCATCAGTGCATTAGACAGGGGCTACGAGCAGTACTTC. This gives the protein CAISALDRGYEQYF.

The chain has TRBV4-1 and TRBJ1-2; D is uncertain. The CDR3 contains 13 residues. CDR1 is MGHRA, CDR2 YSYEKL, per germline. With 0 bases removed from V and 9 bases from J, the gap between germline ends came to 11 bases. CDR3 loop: CASSQDLEGSYTF. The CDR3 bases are TGCGCCAGCAGCCAAGATCTAGAGGGAAGCTACACCTTC.

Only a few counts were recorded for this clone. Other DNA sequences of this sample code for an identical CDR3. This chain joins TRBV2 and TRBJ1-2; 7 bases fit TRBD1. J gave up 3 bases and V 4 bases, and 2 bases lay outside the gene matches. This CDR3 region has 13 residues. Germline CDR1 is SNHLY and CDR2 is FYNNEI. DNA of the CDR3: TGTGCCAGCAGTGCCCAGGGGGACTATGGCTACACCTTC. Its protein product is CASSAQGDYGYTF. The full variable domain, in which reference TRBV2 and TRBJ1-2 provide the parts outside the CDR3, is EPEVTQTPSHQVTQMGQEVILRCVPISNHLYFYWYRQILGQKVEFLVSFYNNEISEKSEIFDDQFSVERPDGSNFTLKIRSTKLEDSAMYFCASSAQGDYGYTFGSGTRLTVV.

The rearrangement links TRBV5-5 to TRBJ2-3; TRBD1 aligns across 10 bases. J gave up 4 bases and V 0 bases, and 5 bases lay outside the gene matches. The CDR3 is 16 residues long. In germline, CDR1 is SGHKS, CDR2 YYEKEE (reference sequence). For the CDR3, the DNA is TGTGCCAGCAGCTTGGGGGTGACAGGGGGCCCAGATACGCAGTATTTT. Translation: CASSLGVTGGPDTQYF. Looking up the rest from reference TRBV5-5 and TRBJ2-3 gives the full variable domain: DAGVTQSPTHLIKTRGQQVTLRCSPISGHKSVSWYQQVLGQGPQFIFQYYEKEERGRGNFPDRFSARQFPNYSSELNVNALLLGDSALYLCASSLGVTGGPDTQYFGPGTRLTVL.

For the CDR3, the DNA is TGTGCCAGCAGTGAAGCCTACTATGGCTACACCTTC. Protein product: CASSEAYYGYTF. The rearrangement uses TRBV6-1 and TRBJ1-2, with no clear D. V lost 0 bases to trimming and J lost 3 bases, with 2 bases between them. The CDR3 length is 12 residues. The germline V gene has CDR1 MNHNS and CDR2 SASEGT.